This T cell receptor (beta chain) was sequenced for a study of cytomegalovirus exposure and HLA in healthy donors (dated by TCRdb to 2015 to 2018). As for the study more broadly: According to an earlier analysis of 587 of the donors, some 180 million T cells yielded 117 million unique TCR beta sequences and less than 300 Gb of sequence data. Typing coverage varied by locus: about 620-630 donors for A, B, C, DRB1 and DQB1; more than 500 for DQA1; around 610 for DPA1; about 450 for DPB1. A handful of DR-DQ haplotypes were handled as single units for association and clustering because linkage in the cohort was strong. HLA typing included class I and class II loci at four-digit resolution. An earlier analysis of about 600 of the donors used high-throughput TCR beta sequencing to judge whether each TCR beta V gene segment behaved as functional or pseudogenic. The later analysis used no new phenotypic data to find candidate immune exposures, relying instead on TCR beta sequences and their occurrence across donors. The T cell repertoires of around 730 subjects were profiled by immunosequencing and related to cytomegalovirus serostatus. The study was designed to test whether signatures of past pathogen exposure could be identified by cataloging public T cell receptors. Among around 400 genotyped donors of the cohort, an average of approximately 200,000 unique TCR beta nucleotide sequences was sequenced per donor, of which about 19% were non-productive. Along with the approximately 670-subject first cohort, a separate validation cohort of over a hundred different subjects was used. Alongside the repertoire data, information on donor age, sex, ethnicity and CMV serostatus was compiled. The study combined high-throughput TCR immunosequencing, statistical association of individual TCRs with disease status, and machine learning to predict cytomegalovirus infection status. All discovery cohort repertoires had been generated using a single sequencing platform. A later analysis re-examined previously published TCR beta repertoires from over 500 donors and added high-resolution HLA genotyping to investigate patterns of TCR occurrence. A later genetic analysis took genome-wide SNP genotypes for about 55% of the 666 donors and used that subset as a discovery cohort. Of the roughly 400 genotyped donors, 65% to 90% were placed in the genetic ancestry cluster associated with self-reported Caucasian donors. An early release covering roughly 600 HLA-typed donors comprised approximately 290 gigabases of sequencing data and around 80 million unique TCR sequences.

Regarding this clone: There is no known antigen for this receptor. No qualities accompany the bases; no much larger clone lies one base away.

The library was built by means of the immunoSEQ multiplex PCR assay. The multiplex PCR relied on a mix of 60 forward primers for TCR Vbeta segments and 13 reverse primers for TCR Jbeta segments. A multiplex PCR assay on genomic DNA amplified the CDR3 region of rearranged TCR beta genes. The Illumina HiSeq System was used to sequence the amplified TCR beta libraries as 87-base-pair reads. The paper's processing steps were these. A later analysis counted about 80 million unique TCR beta chains across the 700 or so repertoires, and approximately 11 million of these chains were shared by at least two donors. Raw reads were error-corrected and collapsed into unique sequences by a nearest-neighbor algorithm in which closely related sequences were merged to remove PCR and sequencing errors. V, D and J gene segments were assigned by aligning CDR3 sequences to IMGT reference sequences. For a sequence to be retained, a match of at least six nucleotides to both a V gene segment and a J gene segment was required. A rearrangement counted as productive if the CDR3 had no stop codons and remained in frame with V and J, and every other rearrangement counted as non-productive. CDR3 was defined according to IMGT convention as the region running from the second conserved V-encoded cysteine to the conserved J-encoded phenylalanine. The earlier analysis of about 560 of the donors excluded any sequence lacking an unambiguous match to a single V gene segment. In an earlier analysis of 450 to 700 of the donors, V segments were called functional above 56.7% productive rearrangements and were called segregating when the between-donor standard deviation exceeded 5%. A statistical classification framework was built for diagnosing cytomegalovirus status from the catalog of TCR beta chain sequences. In a later analysis, TCR nucleotide sequences were compared against IMGT/GENE-DB human TR gene sequences so that V and J genes could be assigned. The TCRdist pipeline was used in a later analysis to assign CDR3 sequences and most-parsimonious VDJ recombination scenarios. In a later analysis, every TCR beta chain was defined by the combination of its CDR3 amino acid sequence and its V-gene family, and reads without a unique V-gene family were dropped. To address suspected cross-contamination and a sequencing artifact, a later analysis removed a few hundred highly shared, low-generation-probability nucleotide sequences. For each public chain, a later analysis derived a clonal expansion index from normalized ranks of inferred template counts within each repertoire. In a later analysis, generation probabilities were computed with a VDJ recombination model fitted to out-of-frame rearrangements, and the resulting probabilities were checked against IGoR. In a later analysis, TCR-TCR, TCR-HLA and TCR-CMV co-occurrence was scored with hypergeometric tests, and a repertoire-size bias correction was applied to TCR pairs. In a later analysis, false discovery rates were estimated by permuting HLA or CMV assignments 20 times. In a later analysis, co-occurring TCRs were grouped using DBSCAN, with TCRdist sequence similarity added in when clustering inside HLA-allele-positive subsets. Co-occurrence clustering excluded repertoires with fewer than 30,000 or more than 120,000 public chains, plus five with anomalous nucleotide sharing. The immuneACCESS repertoire file appears here via TCRdb, limited to in-frame rearrangements. These files lack a portion of the clones; in checked studies, under half of the deficit traces to unresolved V genes, and the cause of the others is not known. V and J calls and clone size are those listed in that table; D and trimming were worked out from the DNA. The sample table lists roughly 200,000 clones, roughly 80% of them with a count of one. The ten largest clones take up around 1.5% of the sample.

The investigation overall reported the following: A later analysis found that HLA-associated TCR beta chains were more clonally expanded and had lower generation probabilities than equally common non-associated chains. The only immune exposure information available for the cohort was CMV serostatus. Cytomegalovirus status was reported to be diagnosed by the classifier with high specificity and sensitivity in both the original and validation cohorts. A group of highly shared sequence variants was considered likely to be a technical artifact of the sequencing pipeline. A further reported finding was that TCR beta sequences accurately predicted the HLA-A and HLA-B alleles for most subjects in the first cohort. Broadly in line with IMGT annotations, most TCR beta V segments showed up in productive rearrangements about 87% or about 30% of the time in an earlier analysis of around 550 of the donors. When HLA alleles, especially DR and DQ, strongly co-occurred, attributing TCR associations to individual alleles was difficult. V-gene and J-gene trimming of TCR beta chains was associated with a missense DCLRE1C variant in a later genetic analysis, and the association was replicated in an independent cohort. At a false discovery rate of 0.05, a later analysis linked about 16,000 TCR beta sequences to specific HLA alleles. In the study, 150 to 200 TCR beta chains were listed as associated with cytomegalovirus. In a later analysis, most CMV-associated TCR beta chains were found to appear HLA-restricted, with HLA associations seemingly driven largely by CMV exposure. It was suggested by the authors that the approach could potentially be generalized to other disease states and immunological phenotypes. Correlated functional status among segregating V segments might reflect linkage disequilibrium, but an unknown experimental factor could not be ruled out. HLA typing was unavailable for some donors at each locus, so association tests used only the typed subset. In a later analysis, TCR association rates were found to vary across HLA loci, with the most associated TCRs seen for DRB1 alleles and the fewest for HLA-C alleles. A few of the identified cytomegalovirus-associated TCR beta chains were confirmed in vitro to be specific for cytomegalovirus antigens. Most TCR sequences were seen in very few donors, while some public TCRs were found in many individuals. This cohort had only TCR beta chains sequenced, and the lack of alpha or paired-chain data limited which features could be detected. Several of the top co-occurrence clusters appeared to be linked to parvovirus B19, influenza, CMV and Epstein-Barr virus, according to a later analysis. A later genetic analysis reported fewer N-insertions in productive TCRs among donors in an Asian-associated ancestry cluster than the 666-donor mean. Roughly uniform sequencing depth across donors was assumed in presence/absence analyses, although this assumption may not hold. Some 15 rarely observed V segments, including chromosome 9 orphons, were excluded from the earlier analysis of approximately 500 of the donors because counts were too low.

In total, over 600 healthy bone marrow donors made up the cohort. All cohort members were sampled while nominally healthy, although unrecorded immune exposures were likely present. The donor tested CMV seronegative and was one of the 352 seronegative cohort members. Each donor provided a peripheral blood sample, and peripheral blood mononuclear cells were used for TCR beta sequencing. The Qiagen DNeasy Blood Extraction Kit was used to extract genomic DNA from the blood cell samples. The material sequenced was PBMCs. This TCR derives from a man aged 45-65 years in good health and CMV-seronegative.

The nucleotide sequence reads as follows: TGTGCCAGCAGCTTAGCGCTAGCGGGGGGACAAGAGACCCAGTACTTC. It specifies CASSLALAGGQETQYF. The chain is made from TRBV7-2 and TRBJ2-5, with 11 junctional bases fitting TRBD2. V is cut back by 0 bases and J by 2 bases, with 2 bases in the junction unmatched. The CDR3 starts with the cysteine, ends with the phenylalanine, and has 16 residues. The entry retains the CDR3 DNA only, 48 bases that are in frame from base 1. CDR1 and CDR2 (SGHTA, FQGNSA) derive from the germline V gene.